This T cell receptor beta chain was sequenced during a study of blood T cell repertoires in COVID-19. The method was immunoSEQ multiplex PCR; TCRdb's version includes in-frame clones alone and lacks a portion of them. The table lists fewer than 350,000 clones, approximately 86% of them singletons. The CDR3 runs 15 residues. Trimming took off 1 base at V and 2 bases at J, with 10 bases between the two ends. Germline CDR1 reads MDHEN; CDR2 reads SYDVKM. Sequenced input: peripheral blood. V and J are TRBV28 and TRBJ2-3, with D perhaps TRBD1 (6 bases). The receptor was derived from a woman in her twenties or thirties who had recovered from COVID-19. CDR3 coding DNA: TGTGCCAGCAGTTTATTGGGACAAGTCACAGATACGCAGTATTTT. Translating gives CASSLLGQVTDTQYF. Full variable domain (outside the CDR3, taken from reference TRBV28 and TRBJ2-3): DVKVTQSSRYLVKRTGEKVFLECVQDMDHENMFWYRQDPGLGLRLIYFSYDVKMKEKGDIPEGYSVSREKKERFSLILESASTNQTSMYLCASSLLGQVTDTQYFGPGTRLTVL.